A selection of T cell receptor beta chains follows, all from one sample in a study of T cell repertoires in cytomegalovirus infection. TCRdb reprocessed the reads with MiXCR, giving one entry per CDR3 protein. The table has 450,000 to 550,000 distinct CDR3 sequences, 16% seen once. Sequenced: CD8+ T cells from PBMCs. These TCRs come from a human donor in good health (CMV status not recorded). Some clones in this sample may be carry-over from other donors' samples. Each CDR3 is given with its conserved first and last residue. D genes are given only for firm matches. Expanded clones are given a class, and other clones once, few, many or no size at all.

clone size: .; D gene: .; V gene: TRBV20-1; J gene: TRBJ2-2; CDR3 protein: CSARDRTGELFF; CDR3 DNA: TGCAGTGCTAGAGATCGCACCGGGGAGCTGTTTTTT
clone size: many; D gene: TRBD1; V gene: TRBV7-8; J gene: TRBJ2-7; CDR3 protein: CASSLPGQGGYEQYF; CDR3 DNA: TGTGCCAGCAGCCTCCCAGGACAGGGTGGCTACGAGCAGTACTTC
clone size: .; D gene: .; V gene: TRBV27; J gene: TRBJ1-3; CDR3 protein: CASSLCRGNTIYF; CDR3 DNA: TGTGCCAGCAGTTTGTGCCGTGGAAACACCATATATTTT
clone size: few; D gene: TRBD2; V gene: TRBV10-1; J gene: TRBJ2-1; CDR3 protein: CASSECKLAGGHEQFF; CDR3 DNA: TGCGCCAGCAGTGAGTGTAAACTAGCGGGGGGGCATGAGCAGTTCTTC
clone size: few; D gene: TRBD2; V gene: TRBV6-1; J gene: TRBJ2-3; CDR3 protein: CATSGLATDTQYF; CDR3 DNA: TGTGCCACCTCGGGACTAGCTACGGATACGCAGTATTTT
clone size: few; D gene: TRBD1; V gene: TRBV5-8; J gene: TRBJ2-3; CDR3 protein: CASRRGQGVTDTQYF; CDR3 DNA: TGTGCCAGCAGGAGGGGACAGGGGGTCACAGATACGCAGTATTTT
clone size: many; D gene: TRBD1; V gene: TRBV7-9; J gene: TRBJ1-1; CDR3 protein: CASSRLFRDRGDEAFF; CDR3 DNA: TGTGCCAGCAGCCGGCTCTTTCGGGACAGGGGTGATGAAGCTTTCTTT
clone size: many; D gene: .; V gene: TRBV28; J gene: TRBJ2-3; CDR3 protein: CASTPRRYHTQYTDTQYF; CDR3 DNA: TGTGCCAGCACCCCTCGTCGATACCACACTCAATACACAGATACGCAGTATTTT
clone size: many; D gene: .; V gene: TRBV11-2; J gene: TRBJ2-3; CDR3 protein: CASSPRPAATDTQYF; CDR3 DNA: TGTGCCAGCAGCCCCCGGCCCGCAGCCACAGATACGCAGTATTTT
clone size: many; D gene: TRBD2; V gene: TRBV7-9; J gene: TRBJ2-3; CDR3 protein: CASSYPPTSGSVDTQYF; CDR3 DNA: TGTGCCAGCAGCTACCCCCCGACTAGCGGGAGCGTGGATACGCAGTATTTT
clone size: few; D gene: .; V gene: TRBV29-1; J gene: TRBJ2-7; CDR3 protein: CSVRAKGPYEQYF; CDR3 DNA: TGCAGCGTTAGGGCCAAGGGGCCCTACGAGCAGTACTTC
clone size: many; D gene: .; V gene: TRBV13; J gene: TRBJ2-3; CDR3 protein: CASSLGEQDSRGPDTQYF; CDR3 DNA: TGTGCCAGCAGCTTAGGCGAGCAGGACAGCCGGGGGCCAGATACGCAGTATTTT
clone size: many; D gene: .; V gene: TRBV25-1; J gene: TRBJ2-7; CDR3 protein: CASSLITGPGHPYF; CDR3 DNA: TGTGCCAGCAGTCTAATCACAGGGCCGGGACACCCATACTTC
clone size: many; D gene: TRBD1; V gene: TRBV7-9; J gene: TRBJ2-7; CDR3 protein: CASRGTGGHEQYF; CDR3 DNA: TGTGCCAGCAGGGGGACAGGGGGCCACGAGCAGTACTTC
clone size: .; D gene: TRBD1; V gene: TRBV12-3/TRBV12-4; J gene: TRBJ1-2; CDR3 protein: CASRGVNLDYGYTF; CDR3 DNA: TGTGCAAGCAGGGGGGTCAACTTAGACTATGGCTACACCTTC
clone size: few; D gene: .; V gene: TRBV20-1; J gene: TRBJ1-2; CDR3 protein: CSASQAGQQFYGYTF; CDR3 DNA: TGCAGTGCTAGTCAGGCCGGCCAACAATTCTATGGCTACACCTTC